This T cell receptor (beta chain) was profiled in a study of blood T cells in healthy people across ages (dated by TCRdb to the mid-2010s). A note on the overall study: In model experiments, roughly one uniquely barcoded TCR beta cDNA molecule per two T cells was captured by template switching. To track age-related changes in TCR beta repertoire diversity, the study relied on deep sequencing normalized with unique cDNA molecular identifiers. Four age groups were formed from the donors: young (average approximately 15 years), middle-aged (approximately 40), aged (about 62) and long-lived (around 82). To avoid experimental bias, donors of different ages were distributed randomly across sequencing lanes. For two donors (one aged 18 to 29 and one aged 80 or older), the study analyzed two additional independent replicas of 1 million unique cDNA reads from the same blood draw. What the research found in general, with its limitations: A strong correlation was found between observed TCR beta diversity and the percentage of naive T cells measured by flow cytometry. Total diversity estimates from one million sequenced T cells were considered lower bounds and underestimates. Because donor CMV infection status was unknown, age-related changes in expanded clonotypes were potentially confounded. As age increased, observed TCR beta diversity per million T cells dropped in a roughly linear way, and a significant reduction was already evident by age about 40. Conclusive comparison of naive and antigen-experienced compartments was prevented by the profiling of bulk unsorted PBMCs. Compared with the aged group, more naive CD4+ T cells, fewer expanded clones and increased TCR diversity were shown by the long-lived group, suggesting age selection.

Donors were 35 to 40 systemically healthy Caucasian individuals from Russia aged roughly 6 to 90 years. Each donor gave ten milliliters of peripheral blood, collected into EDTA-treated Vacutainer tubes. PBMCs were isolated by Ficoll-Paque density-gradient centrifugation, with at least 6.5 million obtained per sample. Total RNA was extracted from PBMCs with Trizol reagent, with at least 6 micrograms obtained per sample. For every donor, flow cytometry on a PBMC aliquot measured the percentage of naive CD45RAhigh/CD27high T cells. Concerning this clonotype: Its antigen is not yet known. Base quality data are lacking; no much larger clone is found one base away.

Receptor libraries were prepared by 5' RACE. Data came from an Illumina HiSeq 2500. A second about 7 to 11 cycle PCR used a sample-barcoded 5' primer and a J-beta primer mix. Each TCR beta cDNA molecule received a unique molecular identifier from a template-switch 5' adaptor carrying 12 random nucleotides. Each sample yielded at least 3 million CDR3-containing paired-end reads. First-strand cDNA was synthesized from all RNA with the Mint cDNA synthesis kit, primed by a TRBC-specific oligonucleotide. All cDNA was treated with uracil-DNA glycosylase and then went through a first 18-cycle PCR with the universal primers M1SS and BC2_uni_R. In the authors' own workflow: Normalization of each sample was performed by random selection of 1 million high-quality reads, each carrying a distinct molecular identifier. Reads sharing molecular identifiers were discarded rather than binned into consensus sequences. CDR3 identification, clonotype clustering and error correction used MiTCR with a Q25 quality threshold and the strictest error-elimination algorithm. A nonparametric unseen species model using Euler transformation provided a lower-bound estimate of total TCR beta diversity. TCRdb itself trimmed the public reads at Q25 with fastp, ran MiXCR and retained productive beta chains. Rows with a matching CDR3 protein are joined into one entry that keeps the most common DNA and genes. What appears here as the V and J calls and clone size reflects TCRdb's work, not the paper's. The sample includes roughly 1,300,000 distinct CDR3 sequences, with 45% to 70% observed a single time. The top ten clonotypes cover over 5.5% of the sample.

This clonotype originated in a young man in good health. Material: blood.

CDR3 region: CASSHQGNNSPLHF. The DNA is as follows: TGTGCCAGCAGTCACCAGGGGAATAATTCACCCCTCCACTTT. The V gene is TRBV6-2 or TRBV6-3 and the J gene is TRBJ1-6, and perhaps TRBD1 as D gene, on 6 matching bases. CDR1 and CDR2 were assigned from the germline V gene as MNHEY and SVGEGT. CDR3 length: 14 amino acids, cysteine to phenylalanine. The kept DNA is CDR3 alone, 42 bases in frame from the first base. V lost 5 bases and J lost 5 bases; the stretch between them is 10 bases long.